Below are 11 T cell receptor beta chains sequenced from a single sample in a study of T cells in women clearing cervical HPV infection. Using immunoSEQ multiplex PCR, the repertoire was profiled, and TCRdb retains in-frame clones only, with some absent. The sample has about 20,000 clones; the top ten hold around 3%. The sample consisted of blood buffy coat. Receptors originate from a woman between 18 and 70 years old with a cervical HPV16 infection that either progressed to CIN3+ or cleared (not recorded which).

Regarding this clone: From the germline J gene comes the end of the CDR3, since the read stops 3 residues before it. The chain recombines TRBV20-1 with TRBJ1-6; possible D gene TRBD1, 5 bases. The V and J ends lost 0 bases and 6 bases respectively, with 12 bases between them. The CDR3 is 15 residues long. Germline CDR1 DFQATT, CDR2 SNEGSKA (reference sequence). The DNA read from the CDR3 is TGCAGTGCTAGAGATGCAGGGAAGGGTAATTCACCC. Translated, it gives CSARDAGKGNSP. The full-length CDR3 reads as CSARDAGKGNSPLHF.

Note on this clone: Read data end 3 residues before the CDR3 end; the end is taken from the germline J gene. The chain has TRBV10-3 and TRBJ2-1; 9 positions match TRBD1. The V and J ends lost 8 bases and 2 bases, in that order; junction bases with no gene match: 7. This CDR3 has 15 residues. Germline assignment: CDR1 ENHRY and CDR2 SYGVKD. CDR3 in amino acids: CAIHPTGGTYNEQFF. The DNA read from the CDR3 is TGTGCCATCCATCCCACAGGGGGCACCTACAATGAG.

In regard to this clone: With the read ending 3 residues before the CDR3 end, the germline J gene is used to fill in that end. The genes are TRBV29-1 and TRBJ1-1; D perhaps matches TRBD1 (6 bases). This CDR3 spans 15 amino acids. CDR1 and CDR2 from the germline V gene are SQVTM and ANQGSEA. CDR3 sequence: CSVVMWGQGSREAFF. The sequenced part of the CDR3 DNA is TGCAGCGTTGTTATGTGGGGCCAGGGGAGCAGGGAA.

On this clone itself: The read ends 3 residues before the CDR3 terminus; that terminus is restored from the germline J gene. The rearrangement links TRBV2 to TRBJ1-2; D is possibly TRBD1 (5 bases). Germline assignment: CDR1 SNHLY and CDR2 FYNNEI. V lost 6 bases, J lost 0 bases, and 11 bases lay in between. CDR3 length: 14 residues. The CDR3 loop reads CASRRTSTNYGYTF. Incomplete CDR3 DNA: TGTGCCAGCAGGCGGACAAGCACTAACTATGGC.

Turning to this clone: The read halts 3 residues ahead of the CDR3 end, with the missing end drawn from the germline J gene. J is TRBJ2-7 and V is TRBV18; 11 bases fit TRBD2. V dropped 8 bases and J dropped 3; count of bases not matched to a gene: 3. CDR3 length: 13 amino acids. CDR1 is KGHSH, CDR2 LQKENI, per germline. Here the CDR3 reads CASRSGGVYEQYF. Partial CDR3 DNA: TGTGCCAGCCGTAGCGGGGGGGTCTACGAG.

In the case of this clone: The CDR3 end falls 3 residues outside the read, so it is completed with the germline J gene. The chain recombines TRBV9 with TRBJ2-7; 7 bases agree with TRBD1. V lost 4 bases to trimming and J lost 4 bases; unmatched junction nucleotides: 11. Germline V CDR1 and CDR2: SGDLS, YYNGEE. The CDR3 has 15 amino acids. The part of the CDR3 DNA that was read is TGTGCCAGCAGCCAACAACAAGACAGGGCATACGAG. Translation gives CASSQQQDRAYE. The whole CDR3 protein is CASSQQQDRAYEQYF. Looking up the rest from reference TRBV9 and TRBJ2-7 gives the full variable domain: DSGVTQTPKHLITATGQRVTLRCSPRSGDLSVYWYQQSLDQGLQFLIQYYNGEERAKGNILERFSAQQFPDLHSELNLSSLELGDSALYFCASSQQQDRAYEQYFGPGTRLTVT.

Concerning this clone itself: The CDR3 end falls 3 residues outside the read, so it is completed with the germline J gene. The rearrangement links TRBV2 to TRBJ1-2; 8 bases match TRBD1. Germline-derived CDR1 and CDR2 are SNHLY and FYNNEI. V trimming: 4 bases; J trimming: 3 bases; junction bases outside the gene matches: 4. The CDR3 is 14 residues long. The CDR3 sequence: CASSVNRGDYGYTF. The CDR3 bases that were read are TGTGCCAGCAGTGTAAACAGGGGGGACTATGGC.

Details on this clone: The missing CDR3 end, 3 residues past where the read stops, is filled in from the germline J gene. This sequence joins TRBV7-2 and TRBJ1-2; D ambiguous. Germline CDR1 SGHTA, CDR2 FQGNSA. The CDR3 contains 11 residues. CDR3 loop: CASSLGGGYTF. Partial CDR3 DNA: TGTGCCAGCAGCTTAGGAGGCGGC.

On this clone itself: The read is 3 residues too short to cover the CDR3 end, so that end is filled in from the germline J gene. The chain joins TRBV2 to TRBJ1-2; weak D call: TRBD1 (5 bases). Germline assignment: CDR1 SNHLY and CDR2 FYNNEI. This CDR3 is 11 amino acids long. The CDR3 protein is CASGDGGGYTF. The sequenced part of the CDR3 DNA is TGTGCCAGCGGGGACGGGGGGGGC.

Frequency places this clone as medium-sized. The read stops 3 residues short of the end of the CDR3; the missing end is completed from the germline J gene. V is TRBV29-1 and J is TRBJ1-4, with a possible D match to TRBD1 (5 bases). The germline V gene has CDR1 SQVTM and CDR2 ANQGSEA. V dropped 7 bases and J dropped 2 bases, with 8 bases sitting between them. The CDR3 sequence is 12 residues long. Here the CDR3 reads CSARETNEKLFF. The covered CDR3 bases are TGCAGCGCCAGGGAGACTAATGAAAAA.

Comment on this clone: The sequence runs out 3 residues before the end of the CDR3; the remainder is reconstructed from the germline J gene. V usage is TRBV30 and J usage is TRBJ2-2, with TRBD1 matching 10 bases. Germline lookup yields CDR1 GTSNPN and CDR2 SVGIG (reference sequence). The CDR3 has 15 amino acids. With 3 bases clipped from V and 4 bases from J, the junction kept 5 bases outside the gene matches. This CDR3 reads CAWRATGGGTGELFF. Partial CDR3 DNA: TGTGCCTGGAGGGCGACAGGGGGCGGCACCGGGGAG.